This T cell receptor beta chain came from a study of T cell repertoires in ileal Crohn's disease. General observations from the study: Every patient over 26.8% clonality showed endoscopic recurrence.

Indicated time point: neoterminal ileum biopsy at postoperative endoscopy, about 6 months after surgery. Generated by immunoSEQ multiplex PCR, the TCRdb table keeps only in-frame clones and is missing some. The sample holds about 62,000 clones, roughly nine tenths seen once. Remarks on this clone: The antigen remains unidentified.

The origin of this receptor is an adult with Crohn's disease. The sequenced material came from ileal tissue.

CDR3 sequence: CASRGTGGQDTQYF. The CDR3 DNA sequence: TGTGCCAGCAGGGGGACAGGGGGTCAAGATACGCAGTATTTT. V usage is TRBV7-9 and J usage is TRBJ2-3; 11 nucleotides agree with TRBD1. V lost 6 bases, J lost 5 bases, and 4 bases stayed unmatched. Germline V CDR1 and CDR2: SEHNR, FQNEAQ (reference sequence). The CDR3 consists of 14 residues.